These T cell receptor beta chains were read from a single sample in a study of T cells in Graves' hyperthyroidism and ophthalmopathy. TCRdb analysed the multiplex PCR reads with MiXCR anew, one entry per CDR3 protein. The table has a few hundred thousand distinct CDR3 sequences, roughly 16% seen once. The sequenced sample consisted of blood. The receptors shown here come from a woman aged 40 to 50 with Graves' ophthalmopathy. The CDR3 runs from the conserved cysteine through the conserved F or W. A D gene is named only where the DNA matches it firmly. Clone size appears in some rows only: once, few, many, or a class for an expanded clone.

clone_size	v_call	d_call	j_call	cdr3_nt	cdr3_aa
few	TRBV6-5	TRBD1	TRBJ2-1	TGTGCCAGCAGTTACCGTCCCGGGACAGAGTACAATGAGCAGTTCTTC	CASSYRPGTEYNEQFF
many	TRBV30	-	TRBJ1-5	TGTGCCTGGAGTGTAGGGGATTATAGCAATCAGCCCCAGCATTTT	CAWSVGDYSNQPQHF
many	TRBV11-2	-	TRBJ2-1	TGTGCCAGCAGACCCACCAGGGTCTACAATGAGCAGTTCTTC	CASRPTRVYNEQFF
-	TRBV10-3	TRBD2	TRBJ2-3	TGTGCCATCAGTGCGACTAGCGGGAGCACAGATACGCAGTATTTT	CAISATSGSTDTQYF
-	TRBV12-3/TRBV12-4	TRBD1	TRBJ1-2	TGTGCCAGCAGTCAAGGACAGGGCGATCACTCCTTC	CASSQGQGDHSF
many	TRBV2	TRBD2	TRBJ2-3	TGTGCCAGCAGTAGGACTAGCGGCACAGATACGCAGTATTTT	CASSRTSGTDTQYF
many	TRBV3-1	-	TRBJ1-2	TGTGCCAGCAGCCAATCAGGGGACCGCTATGGCTACACCTTC	CASSQSGDRYGYTF
many	TRBV2	TRBD2	TRBJ2-1	TGTGCCAGCTCTTCCCTAGCGGGAGGCGGGGAGCAGTTCTTC	CASSSLAGGGEQFF
-	TRBV4-1	TRBD1	TRBJ2-1	TGCGCCAGCAGCCAAGATCTACAGGGGACCTACAATGAGCAGTTCTTC	CASSQDLQGTYNEQFF
-	TRBV12-3/TRBV12-4	TRBD1	TRBJ1-5	TGTGCCAGCAGCCAAGCAGGGGGCCGCAATCAGCCCCAGCATTTT	CASSQAGGRNQPQHF
-	TRBV28	-	TRBJ2-7	TGTGCCAGCGGTTTCCTAACAGGGTCACGTTACGAGCAGTACTTC	CASGFLTGSRYEQYF
many	TRBV28	-	TRBJ2-1	TGTGCCAGCGTGGGGCCGGAGGGCTCCTACAATGAGCAGTTCTTC	CASVGPEGSYNEQFF
few	TRBV7-9	-	TRBJ2-1	TGTGCCAGCAGCTGGGGTGGGTATGAGCAGTTCTTC	CASSWGGYEQFF
many	TRBV20-1	-	TRBJ1-1	TGCAGTGCTAGAGATCTGGGGAACACTGAAGCTTTCTTT	CSARDLGNTEAFF
few	TRBV5-1	TRBD1	TRBJ1-4	TGCGCCAGCAGTGGTGGTCGACAGGGTGAAAAACTGTTTTTT	CASSGGRQGEKLFF
-	TRBV5-1	-	TRBJ2-7	TGCGCCAGCAGCTTGGCCTCTAGCCAAGAATCCTACGAGCAGTACTTC	CASSLASSQESYEQYF
many	TRBV18	-	TRBJ1-4	TGTGCCAGCTCAGGCGACTCGAATGAAAAACTGTTTTTT	CASSGDSNEKLFF
many	TRBV30	-	TRBJ1-1	TGTGCCTGGAGTGGGGGCAGGCGGAACACTGAAGCTTTCTTT	CAWSGGRRNTEAFF
few	TRBV6-1	-	TRBJ2-1	TGTGCCAGCACCGACTGGAGGAGTCCCTATGAGCAGTTCTTC	CASTDWRSPYEQFF
few	TRBV6-1	TRBD1	TRBJ1-2	TGTGCCAGCATGCCCCCGGGACAGCTTATCGTTAACTATGGCTACACCTTC	CASMPPGQLIVNYGYTF
few	TRBV5-1	-	TRBJ1-2	TGCGCCAGCAGCCTTCTCGGCTACTATGGCTACACCTTC	CASSLLGYYGYTF
few	TRBV7-2	-	TRBJ1-5	TGTGCCAGCAGCTCTTATTCTAGAATCGGTTCGCCCCAGCATTTT	CASSSYSRIGSPQHF
many	TRBV20-1	TRBD2	TRBJ2-3	TGCAGTGCTACGGCCCGTAGCGGGCGACGCACAGATACGCAGTATTTT	CSATARSGRRTDTQYF
many	TRBV27	-	TRBJ2-1	TGTGCCAGCAGTCCATACGGGCCTCAGGTGGATGAGCAGTTCTTC	CASSPYGPQVDEQFF
many	TRBV28	-	TRBJ2-3	TGTGCCAGCAGTTTACTGGTAACCGTGGATACGCAGTATTTT	CASSLLVTVDTQYF
many	TRBV7-8	-	TRBJ2-3	TGTGCCAGCAGCTTACTCGGGGGAAGCTCAGATACGCAGTATTTT	CASSLLGGSSDTQYF
-	TRBV19	-	TRBJ1-4	TGTGCCAGTAGCCTGAGACAGGCTGCAACTAATGAAAAACTGTTTTTT	CASSLRQAATNEKLFF
many	TRBV20-1	TRBD1	TRBJ2-1	TGCAGTGCTAACCGGGACAGGGTTGATGGGGAGCAGTTCTTC	CSANRDRVDGEQFF
many	TRBV24-1	TRBD1	TRBJ2-2	TGTGCCACCAGTGAACCGGGACAGGGGACCGGGGAGCTGTTTTTT	CATSEPGQGTGELFF